Presented here are 18 T cell receptor beta chains from one specimen sequenced in a study of human T cells and chemical hapten exposure. The authors' total RNA extraction used unfractionated whole blood. A single record per CDR3 protein comes from TCRdb applying MiXCR to the 5' RACE reads. The table lists 150,000 or so distinct CDR3 sequences, 3.5% to 5% of them singletons, with over 1.2% in the top ten. These receptors were taken from a female donor in good health.

In its sample, this clonotype was seen many times. V is TRBV6-1 and J is TRBJ1-4, with TRBD1 identical over 12 bases. In germline, CDR1 is MNHNS, CDR2 SASEGT. The CDR3 is 17 amino acids. Unmatched junction bases numbered 7, after V lost 0 bases and J lost 8 bases. Written as DNA, the CDR3 is TGTGCCAGCAGTGAAGCGGGGACAGGGGGCTCAGGGGAAAAACTGTTTTTT. The encoded protein is CASSEAGTGGSGEKLFF.

The sample holds many counts of this clonotype. The chain uses TRBV24-1 and TRBJ2-1; D is ambiguous. Germline V lookup: CDR1 KGHDR, CDR2 SFDVKD. The CDR3 covers 16 residues. Between the trimmed V and J ends, which lost 0 bases and 0 bases, there was a span of 8 bases. CDR3 coding DNA: TGTGCCACCAGTGATTTGGGGCCGAGCTCCTACAATGAGCAGTTCTTC. Protein product: CATSDLGPSSYNEQFF.

This clonotype was counted at least ten times. V is TRBV20-1 and J is TRBJ2-1; tentatively, D is TRBD1 or TRBD2 (6 bases each). Germline V gene data show CDR1 as DFQATT and CDR2 as SNEGSKA (reference sequence). The CDR3 extends over 14 amino acids. V lost 4 bases and J lost 0, with 10 bases in between. This CDR3 reads CSANGGGSYNEQFF. The CDR3 nucleotides are TGCAGTGCTAACGGGGGCGGCTCCTACAATGAGCAGTTCTTC.

This clonotype was picked up many times. This chain links TRBV10-3 with TRBJ1-3; a weak D match, TRBD1 (5 bases). The CDR3 consists of 14 residues. Trimming stripped 7 bases from V and 1 base from J, with 11 bases between. The germline V gene has CDR1 ENHRY and CDR2 SYGVKD. The CDR3 loop is CAITLGGSGNTIYF. CDR3 in DNA: TGTGCCATCACCCTCGGGGGGTCTGGAAACACCATATATTTT.

This clonotype appeared a few times. The chain uses TRBV27 and TRBJ1-4; a possible D gene is TRBD1 (5 bases). This CDR3 contains 15 residues. V dropped 0 bases and J dropped 4 bases, with 9 bases sitting between them. Germline CDR1 MNHEY, CDR2 SMNVEV (reference sequence). The CDR3, as DNA: TGTGCCAGCAGTTTATCTAGGGGTTGTAATGAAAAACTGTTTTTT. It translates to CASSLSRGCNEKLFF.

This clonotype was observed at least ten times. The chain recombines TRBV5-4 with TRBJ1-2, with D perhaps matching TRBD1 (6 bases). V was pared by 4 bases and J by 8 bases, with 15 bases between. The CDR3 spans 13 residues. In germline, CDR1 is SGHNT, CDR2 YYREEE (reference sequence). The CDR3 DNA sequence: TGTGCCAGCAGCCCCACAGGGTCACAAGGCTACACCTTC. This sequence encodes CASSPTGSQGYTF.

This clonotype was seen repeatedly, ten times or more. This rearrangement joins TRBV27 to TRBJ2-1; D may be TRBD2 (5 bases). Per the germline V gene, CDR1 is MNHEY and CDR2 is SMNVEV (reference sequence). The length of the CDR3 is 11 residues. The ends were cut back, 7 bases at V and 12 bases at J, with 13 bases in the middle. The CDR3 spells CASISGKGQFF. DNA of the CDR3: TGTGCCAGCATATCCGGGAAGGGGCAGTTCTTC.

This clonotype has a count of ten or more. The gene calls are TRBV12-3 or TRBV12-4 and TRBJ2-3; 9 nucleotides match TRBD2. The CDR3 runs 14 residues. Unmatched junction bases numbered 5, after V lost 6 bases and J lost 4 bases. The CDR3 DNA is TGTGCCAGCAGCTGGACTAGCGCGGCAGATACGCAGTATTTT. Translated, it gives CASSWTSAADTQYF.

This clonotype was counted many times. The J gene is TRBJ1-6, the V gene TRBV5-6; TRBD1 might be the D (5 bases). V lost 1 base to trimming and J lost 7 bases, with 9 bases between them. CDR1 SGHDT and CDR2 YYEEEE come from the germline V gene. The CDR3 contains 14 residues. Here the CDR3 reads CASSLWDVNSPLHF. Here the CDR3 DNA reads TGTGCCAGCAGCTTGTGGGACGTCAATTCACCCCTCCACTTT.

Remarks on this clonotype: This sequence may be a read error, since a much larger clone differs from it by one base. The rearrangement joins TRBV28 to TRBJ1-2; TRBD1 matches at 7 bases. CDR1 MDHEN and CDR2 SYDVKM come from the germline V gene. The CDR3 totals 14 residues. Here the CDR3 reads CASSWTGGIYGDTF. The CDR3 bases are TGTGCCAGCAGCTGGACAGGAGGGATTTATGGCGACACCTTC.

Comments on this clonotype: A much larger clonotype is one base distant, so this may be a read error. The gene calls are TRBV25-1 and TRBJ2-5, with unresolved D. Germline lookup yields CDR1 MGHDK and CDR2 SYGVNS. Between the trimmed V and J ends, which lost 1 base and 5 bases, there was a span of 11 bases. The CDR3 contains 14 residues. CDR3 in amino acids: CASSEFGVWETQYF. The CDR3 DNA follows: TGTGCCAGCAGTGAATTTGGTGTTTGGGAGACCCAGTACTTC.

This clonotype came up many times. The chain is built from TRBV20-1 and TRBJ2-5, with 11 positions matching TRBD2. This CDR3 spans 20 amino acids. Germline values: CDR1 DFQATT, CDR2 SNEGSKA (reference sequence). V gave up 0 bases and J gave up 3 bases; unmatched junction bases: 18. CDR3 DNA: TGCAGTGCTAGAGAGGAGGCCCCGATAGAGGGGACTAGCGGTAAAGAGACCCAGTACTTC. Translated, it gives CSAREEAPIEGTSGKETQYF.

This clonotype has a handful of counts. This chain joins TRBV7-2 and TRBJ1-3; a weak D match, TRBD1 (6 bases). CDR1 and CDR2 from the germline V gene are SGHTA and FQGNSA. The CDR3 length is 15 residues. Trimming took off 4 bases at V and 0 bases at J, with 10 bases between the two ends. CDR3 loop: CASSSTGLSGNTIYF. As DNA, the CDR3 is TGTGCCAGCAGCTCGACAGGCCTCTCTGGAAACACCATATATTTT.

This clonotype came up a few times. This chain links TRBV11-3 with TRBJ2-1; no clear D gene. Trimming stripped 2 bases from V and 10 bases from J, with 12 bases between. CDR1 is SGHNT and CDR2 is YENEEA in the germline V gene. The CDR3 consists of 13 residues. The CDR3 DNA reads as TGTGCCAGCAGCTTAAGAGCACGGCAAGAGCAGTTCTTC. Translated: CASSLRARQEQFF.

In this sample, this clonotype turned up many times. The V call is TRBV7-3, the J call TRBJ2-1; TRBD1 agrees at 11 bases. V lost 5 bases to trimming and J lost 4 bases; unmatched junction nucleotides: 1. Looked up from germline, CDR1 is SGHTA and CDR2 is FQGTGA. The CDR3 length is 14 residues. The CDR3 is CASSGQGAYNEQFF. The CDR3 DNA reads TGTGCCAGCAGCGGACAGGGGGCGTACAATGAGCAGTTCTTC. The entire variable domain, with the rest obtained from reference TRBV7-3 and TRBJ2-1, is as follows: GAGVSQTPSNKVTEKGKYVELRCDPISGHTALYWYRQSLGQGPEFLIYFQGTGAADDSGLPNDRFFAVRPEGSVSTLKIQRTERGDSAVYLCASSGQGAYNEQFFGPGTRLTVL.

This clonotype was recorded many times. This chain uses TRBV7-2 with TRBJ2-7; no firm D call. This CDR3 spans 12 amino acids. V was clipped by 5 bases and J by 6 bases, with 11 bases between them. Germline assignment: CDR1 SGHTA and CDR2 FQGNSA. The CDR3 DNA sequence: TGTGCCAGCAGCCAAAACAGTCCCGAGCAGTACTTC. Protein: CASSQNSPEQYF.

This clonotype was seen at least ten times. The chain combines TRBV29-1 with TRBJ2-1, with D unresolved. CDR1 and CDR2 from the germline V gene are SQVTM and ANQGSEA. The CDR3 is 12 residues long. Trimming stripped 0 bases from V and 7 bases from J, with 7 bases between. CDR3 in amino acids: CSVEDPGNEQFF. The DNA for the CDR3 is TGCAGCGTTGAAGACCCCGGGAATGAGCAGTTCTTC.

The genes are TRBV20-1 and TRBJ1-1; 10 bases line up with TRBD1. Germline V gives CDR1 DFQATT, CDR2 SNEGSKA (reference sequence). J was trimmed by 3 bases and V by 4 bases; bases with no gene match: 5. CDR3 length equals 14 residues. CDR3 sequence reads: CSAKRQGAHTEAFF. CDR3 bases: TGCAGTGCTAAGCGACAGGGGGCTCACACTGAAGCTTTCTTT.